This T cell receptor beta chain derives from a study of graft-versus-host responses after intestinal transplantation. The wider study: Transplant recipients had multivisceral, liver-intestinal, or isolated intestinal grafts. Each recipient received anti-thymocyte globulin induction, then tacrolimus and steroids for approximately 3 years. General study points: The marrow of recipients harbored GvH clones, and ileum or blood showed some of them first. Those patients showing graft-donor T cell macrochimerism displayed high graft-versus-host to host-versus-graft clonal ratios in allografts.

TCRdb's copy holds only in-frame clones and misses some; the assay was immunoSEQ multiplex PCR. The sample consists of around 120,000 clones, 90% to 95% of them appearing once. The ends lost 10 bases at V and 9 bases at J; junction bases unmatched: 10. This CDR3 contains 14 residues. Germline-derived CDR1 and CDR2 are MNHNS and SASEGT. Points on this clone: Its cognate antigen is unknown.

Material: unstimulated CD4+ T cells sorted from spleen or lymph node cells, obtained before intestinal transplant. The receptor was isolated from a human donor who received an intestinal transplant. The chain recombines TRBV6-1 with TRBJ2-4; TRBD2 aligns across 12 bases. CDR3 loop: CATVKTSGSVIQYF. The CDR3 DNA sequence: TGTGCCACCGTCAAGACTAGCGGGAGTGTCATTCAGTACTTC.